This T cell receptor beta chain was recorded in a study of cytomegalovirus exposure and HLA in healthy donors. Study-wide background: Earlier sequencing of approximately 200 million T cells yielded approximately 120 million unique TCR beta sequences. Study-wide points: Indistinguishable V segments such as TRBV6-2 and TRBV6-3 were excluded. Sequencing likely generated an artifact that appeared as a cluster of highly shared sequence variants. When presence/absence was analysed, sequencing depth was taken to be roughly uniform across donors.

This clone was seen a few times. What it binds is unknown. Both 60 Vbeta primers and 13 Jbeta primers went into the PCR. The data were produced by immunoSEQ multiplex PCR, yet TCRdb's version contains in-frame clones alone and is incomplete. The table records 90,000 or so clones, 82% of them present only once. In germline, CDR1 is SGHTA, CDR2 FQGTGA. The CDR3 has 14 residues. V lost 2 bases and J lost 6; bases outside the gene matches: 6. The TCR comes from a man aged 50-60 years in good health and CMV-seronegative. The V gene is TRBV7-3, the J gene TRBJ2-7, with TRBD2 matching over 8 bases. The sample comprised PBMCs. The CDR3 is CASSLVGLVSEQYF. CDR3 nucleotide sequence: TGTGCCAGCAGCTTAGTGGGACTAGTTAGCGAGCAGTACTTC.